This T cell receptor beta chain stems from a study of cytomegalovirus exposure and HLA in healthy donors. Study-wide points: Whilst most TCR sequences proved rare, a subset of public TCRs occurred across many donors. Published work reported that the classifier diagnosed cytomegalovirus status with high specificity and sensitivity. Prior analysis indicated that the majority of TCR beta V segments exhibited productivity approximately 87% or approximately 30% of the time.

Germline CDR1 is MDHEN and CDR2 is SYDVKM. J gave up 7 bases and V 5 bases, and 7 bases lay outside the gene matches. The CDR3 has 13 amino acids. The PCR had 60 Vbeta and 13 Jbeta primers. Measured with immunoSEQ multiplex PCR; TCRdb has only the in-frame clones, and not every one. The data contain 95,000 to 150,000 clones, around 75% of them singletons. Donors showed nominal health when sampled, although they likely had unrecorded immune exposures. As for this clone: Its antigen is currently unknown.

The sequencing input was PBMCs. The clonotype originates from a man under 40 in good health and CMV-seronegative. The rearrangement links TRBV28 to TRBJ2-7, with 8 bases aligning to TRBD2. Written as DNA, the CDR3 is TGTGCCAGCAGTCCGGGGGGGGTGAGGGAGCAGTACTTC. Protein: CASSPGGVREQYF.